This entry describes one T cell receptor (beta chain). This clone came up once. This receptor's antigen is unknown. There are no base qualities to consult, and no much larger clone falls within one base. These data are taken from a study of blood T cell repertoires in COVID-19 (dated by TCRdb to 2018 to 2020). General notes on the study: Samples from collaborators originated in the United States, Italy and Spain and spanned both the acute and convalescent phases of COVID-19. The dataset comprised deeply sampled blood TCRbeta repertoires from subjects exposed to, actively infected with, or recovered from COVID-19. Where available, HLA class I and class II types were obtained from metadata supplied by the sample provider rather than from assay-based typing. The sample metadata nearly always contained a de-identified subject ID, COVID-19 status, age in years and sex. The repertoires were made available in a free public database intended to serve as a resource for research on the immune response to SARS-CoV-2. The samples were drawn from the first 160 participants of the ongoing ImmuneRACE study and from some 1,300 subjects provided by 6 global collaborators. The prospective study material was composed of cDNA or gDNA derived from T cells, B-cell-depleted T cells, or PBMCs. General study outcomes and caveats: Clinical and demographic metadata were provided uncurated, with the amount varying by source and participant.

Participants in the prospective study were enrolled through a virtual design, were aged about 18 to 89 years, and lived in 24 United States geographic areas. Cohort assignment in the prospective study relied on participant-reported clinical history from a screening survey and a study questionnaire. Exposed participants had been in contact, within 2 weeks of entering the study, with a person who had a PCR-confirmed or clinician-diagnosed case of COVID-19. Mobile phlebotomists in the prospective study collected whole blood, serum and a nasopharyngeal or oropharyngeal swab from every participant. Over an approximately 2-month period, participants in the prospective study had the option of providing additional blood draws and questionnaires. Before DNA extraction, blood samples from the prospective study were shipped at room temperature or frozen. The CDR3 has 17 amino acids, counting the end cysteine and phenylalanine. CDR3 DNA only is kept here, 51 bases in frame from base 1. CDR1 and CDR2, looked up from the germline V gene, are MGHRA and YSYEKL. The V and J ends are trimmed by 1 base and 1 base, leaving 16 bases between them.

TCRbeta CDR3 regions were amplified from genomic DNA by means of the immunoSEQ Assay, a bias-controlled multiplex PCR. The authors' pipeline ran thus. The number of nucleated cells in each sample was estimated by amplification of reference gene primers within the assay. Sequence reads were collapsed and filtered to measure the absolute abundance of every unique TCRbeta CDR3 rearrangement. For each sample, productive Simpson clonality was calculated as the square root of Simpson's diversity index across productive rearrangements. TCRdb retrieved this table from immuneACCESS and kept in-frame rearrangements only. Not all clones are present; in checked studies, unresolved V genes account for under half, and no reason is known for the remainder. That table is the source of V, J and clone size, and D and trimming were worked out from the DNA. The sample table contains 220,000 or so clones; only one count was recorded for around 89% of them. Over 12% of the sample is taken by the ten largest.

Sequencing was carried out using PBMCs or T cells enriched from blood (not recorded which). The sequence links TRBV4-1 to TRBJ1-1, with TRBD1 tentatively as D gene (5 bases match). The clonotype originates from a man younger than 45 who had been exposed to COVID-19. CDR3 loop: CASSQVIRGRRNTEAFF. Read as DNA, the sequence is TGCGCCAGCAGCCAAGTGATTAGGGGTAGACGGAACACTGAAGCTTTCTTT.